This T cell receptor beta chain was retrieved from a study of blood T cell repertoires in COVID-19. Study details: There were acute and convalescent COVID-19 samples, and they came from the United States, Italy and Spain. Sample material is recorded as cDNA or gDNA derived from T cells, B-cell-depleted T cells, or PBMCs.

The CDR3 has 13 residues. From germline, CDR1 is LGHDT and CDR2 YNNKEL (reference sequence). V gave up 1 base and J gave up 6 bases, with 10 bases separating them. Using immunoSEQ multiplex PCR, the repertoire was profiled, and TCRdb retains in-frame clones only, with some absent. Of roughly 97,000 clones listed, 90% were seen once; the top ten hold 1.7%. The sequencing input was peripheral blood. This clonotype was obtained from a man aged 60 to 69 with acute or convalescent COVID-19. The chain uses TRBV3-1 (or the pseudogene TRBV3-2) and TRBJ2-7; D is unresolved. CDR3 region: CASSQAYVSEQYF. CDR3 in DNA: TGTGCCAGCAGCCAAGCTTACGTTAGCGAGCAGTACTTC.